A selection of T cell receptor beta chains follows, all from one sample in a study of shared clonotypes between healthy human individuals. Libraries were prepared by immunoSEQ multiplex PCR; TCRdb keeps only in-frame clonotypes and omits some of them. Here the sample spans roughly 1,000,000 clones, 75% to 85% being singletons. Input material: memory CD4+ T cells from PBMCs. Every receptor here comes from a man aged 18 to 29 in good health. Some clones in this sample may be carry-over from other donors' samples. Each CDR3 is given with its conserved first and last residue. A D gene is named only where the DNA matches it firmly. A clone size is listed for some rows: how often the clone was seen (once, few, many), or a class if it is expanded.

j_call	cdr3_length	v_call	clone_size	d_call	cdr3_aa	cdr3_nt
TRBJ1-1	15	TRBV19	.	TRBD1	CASQAPGGMNTEAFF	TGTGCCAGCCAAGCGCCAGGGGGTATGAACACTGAAGCTTTCTTT
TRBJ2-1	16	TRBV7-2	.	TRBD2	CASSLWGLAGINEQFF	TGTGCCAGCAGCTTGTGGGGACTAGCGGGAATAAATGAGCAGTTCTTC
TRBJ1-1	15	TRBV18	.	.	CASSDSGATNTEAFF	TGTGCCAGCTCCGATTCAGGGGCGACGAACACTGAAGCTTTCTTT
TRBJ2-1	12	TRBV2	few	TRBD2	CASSLIAGEQFF	TGTGCCAGCAGTCTTATAGCGGGGGAGCAGTTCTTC
TRBJ2-1	15	TRBV4-1	.	.	CASEAGWGSYNEQFF	TGCGCCAGCGAAGCGGGTTGGGGCTCCTACAATGAGCAGTTCTTC
TRBJ1-4	12	TRBV7-9	.	.	CASSSQGYKLFF	TGTGCCAGCAGCTCACAGGGATATAAACTGTTTTTT
TRBJ2-7	14	TRBV7-9	.	.	CASNSGRGSYEQYF	TGTGCCAGCAACTCCGGACGTGGATCCTACGAGCAGTACTTC
TRBJ2-5	15	TRBV4-2	once	.	CASSQAGRYQETQYF	TGTGCCAGCAGCCAAGCCGGACGGTACCAAGAGACCCAGTACTTC
TRBJ2-7	14	TRBV28	.	TRBD2	CATSRGGISYEQYF	TGTGCCACCTCTCGGGGAGGGATATCCTACGAGCAGTACTTC
TRBJ1-2	14	TRBV28	.	TRBD1	CASSPDREGYGYTF	TGTGCCAGCAGTCCGGACAGGGAGGGCTATGGCTACACCTTC
TRBJ2-2	15	TRBV5-4	.	.	CASSYSGLYTGELFF	TGTGCCAGCAGCTACTCCGGACTCTACACCGGGGAGCTGTTTTTT
TRBJ1-4	15	TRBV9	.	TRBD1	CASSVKTGLNEKLFF	TGTGCCAGCAGCGTCAAGACAGGGCTTAATGAAAAACTGTTTTTT
TRBJ2-7	15	TRBV18	.	.	CASSPQGTSLYEQYF	TGTGCCAGCTCACCACAGGGGACCAGCTTATACGAGCAGTACTTC
TRBJ2-7	14	TRBV6-1	.	TRBD1	CASIKDRVTYEQYF	TGTGCCAGCATTAAGGACAGGGTAACCTACGAGCAGTACTTC
TRBJ1-1	13	TRBV11-2	.	.	CASSLTTETEAFF	TGTGCCAGCAGCTTAACGACGGAGACTGAAGCTTTCTTT
TRBJ2-5	16	TRBV11-2	.	.	CASSLGQLRVGETQYF	TGTGCCAGCAGCTTAGGCCAGCTCAGGGTCGGGGAGACCCAGTACTTC
TRBJ2-1	16	TRBV7-9	.	TRBD2	CASSARLAGAYNEQFF	TGTGCCAGCAGCGCGAGACTAGCGGGAGCCTACAATGAGCAGTTCTTC
TRBJ2-1	17	TRBV27	.	.	CASSPRVEEVKDNEQFF	TGTGCCAGCAGTCCTCGGGTAGAAGAGGTCAAGGACAATGAGCAGTTCTTC
TRBJ2-5	14	TRBV5-4	.	TRBD2	CASSKGLAEETQYF	TGTGCCAGCAGCAAGGGACTAGCGGAAGAGACCCAGTACTTC
TRBJ2-3	15	TRBV5-1	.	.	CASSQPGTGPDTQYF	TGCGCCAGCAGCCAGCCGGGAACGGGCCCAGATACGCAGTATTTT
TRBJ1-1	13	TRBV7-2	.	TRBD1	CASSATGRTEAFF	TGTGCCAGCAGCGCGACAGGGAGAACTGAAGCTTTCTTT
TRBJ1-4	16	TRBV5-1	.	TRBD1	CASSLASTGRNEKLFF	TGCGCCAGCAGCTTGGCTTCGACAGGGCGGAACGAAAAACTGTTTTTT
TRBJ2-1	14	TRBV27	few	.	CASWAGFAYNEQFF	TGTGCCAGCTGGGCAGGGTTCGCCTACAATGAGCAGTTCTTC
TRBJ2-1	12	TRBV29-1	.	.	CSVARGDNEQFF	TGCAGCGTTGCCAGGGGAGATAATGAGCAGTTCTTC
TRBJ2-7	13	TRBV5-1	.	TRBD1	CASSPGQGHEQYF	TGCGCCAGCAGCCCGGGACAGGGTCACGAGCAGTACTTC
TRBJ2-2	18	TRBV5-1	.	TRBD1	CASSLARTGTGATGELFF	TGCGCCAGCAGCTTGGCCCGAACCGGGACAGGGGCGACCGGGGAGCTGTTTTTT
TRBJ2-2	15	TRBV7-6	.	.	CASSPTTGNTGELFF	TGTGCCAGCAGTCCGACTACTGGTAATACCGGGGAGCTGTTTTTT
TRBJ1-6	12	TRBV6-1	.	.	CASSSVGSPLHF	TGTGCCAGCAGTTCAGTGGGTTCACCCCTCCACTTT
TRBJ2-3	11	TRBV7-2	.	.	CASSPSYTQYF	TGTGCCAGCAGCCCCTCATATACGCAGTATTTT
TRBJ1-2	14	TRBV28	.	.	CASRTGGANYGYTF	TGTGCCAGCAGAACCGGGGGTGCTAACTATGGCTACACCTTC
TRBJ1-3	16	TRBV5-5	.	.	CASSLVPGNSGNTIYF	TGTGCCAGCAGCTTGGTTCCCGGAAACTCTGGAAACACCATATATTTT
TRBJ1-6	15	TRBV28	.	TRBD1	CASRPTGALSSPLHF	TGTGCCAGCAGACCTACAGGGGCCCTCAGTTCACCCCTCCACTTT
TRBJ2-1	14	TRBV27	once	.	CASSSPARYNEQFF	TGTGCCAGCAGTTCTCCCGCCAGGTACAATGAGCAGTTCTTC
TRBJ1-2	14	TRBV5-4	few	.	CASRGAEGGYGYTF	TGTGCCAGCAGGGGCGCGGAGGGGGGATATGGCTACACCTTC
TRBJ2-7	13	TRBV10-1	.	.	CASSGGAKAEQYF	TGCGCCAGCAGTGGAGGGGCGAAAGCCGAGCAGTACTTC
TRBJ2-5	13	TRBV5-1	.	.	CASSSAYQETQYF	TGCGCCAGCAGCTCTGCGTACCAAGAGACCCAGTACTTC
TRBJ2-2	15	TRBV7-3	few	.	CASSLSPVEGGELFF	TGTGCCAGCAGCTTAAGCCCCGTTGAGGGCGGGGAGCTGTTTTTT
TRBJ1-1	13	TRBV29-1	.	.	CSAREQTNTEAFF	TGCAGCGCCCGGGAACAGACTAACACTGAAGCTTTCTTT
TRBJ2-1	16	TRBV5-4	once	TRBD2	CASSLARASGNNEQFF	TGTGCCAGCAGCTTGGCCAGGGCTAGCGGGAACAATGAGCAGTTCTTC
TRBJ2-5	14	TRBV11-2	.	TRBD2	CASSEGLVGETQYF	TGTGCCAGCAGCGAGGGACTAGTCGGGGAGACCCAGTACTTC
TRBJ2-1	13	TRBV5-6	once	.	CASSSLFGYEQFF	TGTGCCAGCAGCTCATTATTTGGGTATGAGCAGTTCTTC
TRBJ2-7	13	TRBV5-6	.	TRBD2	CASSGGSSYEQYF	TGTGCCAGCAGCGGCGGGAGTAGCTACGAGCAGTACTTC
TRBJ2-7	14	TRBV18	once	.	CASSPPGGGSEQYF	TGTGCCAGCTCACCTCCCGGAGGGGGCAGCGAGCAGTACTTC
TRBJ2-3	13	TRBV7-7	.	.	CASSSIAADTQYF	TGTGCCAGCAGCTCGATAGCAGCAGATACGCAGTATTTT
TRBJ2-1	15	TRBV2	.	TRBD1	CASSVLDRAYNEQFF	TGTGCCAGCAGTGTATTGGACAGGGCCTACAATGAGCAGTTCTTC
TRBJ2-7	14	TRBV5-1	.	TRBD1	CASSSAGTGYEQYF	TGCGCCAGCAGCTCGGCCGGGACAGGTTACGAGCAGTACTTC
TRBJ1-1	15	TRBV5-1	.	.	CASSTPERMNTEAFF	TGCGCCAGCAGCACCCCGGAAAGAATGAACACTGAAGCTTTCTTT
TRBJ2-2	15	TRBV27	.	.	CASSQTRSLTGELFF	TGTGCCAGCAGTCAGACTCGTAGCCTGACCGGGGAGCTGTTTTTT
TRBJ1-1	16	TRBV11-2	few	.	CASSPLPRGGNTEAFF	TGTGCCAGCAGCCCCCTACCTAGGGGAGGGAACACTGAAGCTTTCTTT
TRBJ1-2	13	TRBV4-3	many	.	CASSQYQGYGYTF	TGCGCCAGCAGCCAATATCAGGGTTATGGCTACACCTTC
TRBJ1-3	16	TRBV7-2	.	.	CASSLAPGALGNTIYF	TGTGCCAGCAGCTTAGCTCCGGGGGCGCTTGGAAACACCATATATTTT
TRBJ2-5	17	TRBV5-8	.	TRBD2	CASSLGVSSGAQETQYF	TGTGCCAGCAGCTTGGGAGTGTCTAGCGGGGCCCAAGAGACCCAGTACTTC
TRBJ2-3	16	TRBV6-5	.	TRBD2	CASSSGGWGGTNTQYF	TGTGCCAGCAGTTCCGGGGGGTGGGGAGGTACGAATACGCAGTATTTT
TRBJ2-7	15	TRBV4-3	.	TRBD1	CASSLQGQGGNEQYF	TGCGCCAGCAGCCTCCAGGGACAGGGGGGTAACGAGCAGTACTTC
TRBJ2-1	15	TRBV6-5	.	.	CASSLLGSSYNEQFF	TGTGCCAGCAGTCTCCTGGGCAGCTCCTACAATGAGCAGTTCTTC